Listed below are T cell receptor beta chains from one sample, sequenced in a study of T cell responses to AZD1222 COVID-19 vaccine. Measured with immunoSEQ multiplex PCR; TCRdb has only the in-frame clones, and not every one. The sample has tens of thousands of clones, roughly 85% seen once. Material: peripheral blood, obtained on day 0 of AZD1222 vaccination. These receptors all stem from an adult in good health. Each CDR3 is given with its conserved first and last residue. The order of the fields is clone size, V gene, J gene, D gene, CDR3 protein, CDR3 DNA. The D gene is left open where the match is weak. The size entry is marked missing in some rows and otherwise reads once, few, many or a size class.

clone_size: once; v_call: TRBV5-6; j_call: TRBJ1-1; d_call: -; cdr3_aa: CASSFDVGSEAFF; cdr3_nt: TGTGCCAGCAGCTTTGATGTCGGTTCTGAAGCTTTCTTT
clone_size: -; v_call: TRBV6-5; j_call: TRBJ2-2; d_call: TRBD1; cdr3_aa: CASSLDRGTGELFF; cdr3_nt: TGTGCCAGCAGCCTGGACAGGGGGACCGGGGAGCTGTTTTTT
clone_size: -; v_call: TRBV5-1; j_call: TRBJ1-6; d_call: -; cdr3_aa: CASSLSVSLPNNSPLHF; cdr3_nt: TGCGCCAGCAGCTTGAGTGTTTCCCTACCAAATAATTCACCCCTCCACTTT
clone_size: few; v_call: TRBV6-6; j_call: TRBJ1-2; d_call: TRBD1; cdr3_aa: CASRWDRGAWLYGYTF; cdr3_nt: TGTGCCAGCAGATGGGACAGGGGTGCCTGGCTCTATGGCTACACCTTC
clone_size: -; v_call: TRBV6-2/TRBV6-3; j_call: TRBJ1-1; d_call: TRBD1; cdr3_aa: CASSYPQGQPNTEAFF; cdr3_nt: TGTGCCAGCAGTTACCCCCAGGGACAGCCGAACACTGAAGCTTTCTTT
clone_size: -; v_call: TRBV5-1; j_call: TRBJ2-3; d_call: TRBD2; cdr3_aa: CASSPLAGTDTQYF; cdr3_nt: TGCGCCAGCAGCCCTCTAGCGGGGACAGATACGCAGTATTTT
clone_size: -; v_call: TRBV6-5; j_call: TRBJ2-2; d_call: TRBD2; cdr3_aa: CASSTSGGTTGELFF; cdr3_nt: TGTGCCAGCAGTACGAGCGGGGGGACGACCGGGGAGCTGTTTTTT
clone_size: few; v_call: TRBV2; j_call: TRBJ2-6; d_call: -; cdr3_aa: CASSKGGSGANVLTF; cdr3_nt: TGTGCCAGCAGTAAGGGGGGCTCTGGGGCCAACGTCCTGACTTTC
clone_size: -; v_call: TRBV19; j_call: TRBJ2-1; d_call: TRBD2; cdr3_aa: CASRYSGGAYNEQFF; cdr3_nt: TGTGCCAGTAGGTATAGCGGGGGGGCCTACAATGAGCAGTTCTTC
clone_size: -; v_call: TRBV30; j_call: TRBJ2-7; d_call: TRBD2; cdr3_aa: CAWSVGGESEQYF; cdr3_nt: TGTGCCTGGAGTGTGGGGGGGGAAAGCGAGCAGTACTTC
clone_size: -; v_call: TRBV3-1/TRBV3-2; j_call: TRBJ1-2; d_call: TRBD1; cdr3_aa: CASESGQGYGYTF; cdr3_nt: TGTGCCAGCGAAAGCGGACAGGGCTATGGCTACACCTTC
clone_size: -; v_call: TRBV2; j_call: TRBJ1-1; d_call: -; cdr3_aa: CASSERPWNTEAFF; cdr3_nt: TGTGCCAGCAGTGAGAGGCCGTGGAACACTGAAGCTTTCTTT
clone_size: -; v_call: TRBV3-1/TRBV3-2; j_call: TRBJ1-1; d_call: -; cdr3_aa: CASSQAGRGDFF; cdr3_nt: TGTGCCAGCAGCCAGGCAGGGAGGGGGGATTTCTTT
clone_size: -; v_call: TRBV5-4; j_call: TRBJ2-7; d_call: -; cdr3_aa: CASTMGNEQYF; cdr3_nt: TGTGCCAGCACCATGGGGAACGAGCAGTACTTC
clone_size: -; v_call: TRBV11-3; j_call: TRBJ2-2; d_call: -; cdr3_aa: CASSLSMGSTGELFF; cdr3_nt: TGTGCCAGCAGCTTAAGTATGGGGAGCACCGGGGAGCTGTTTTTT
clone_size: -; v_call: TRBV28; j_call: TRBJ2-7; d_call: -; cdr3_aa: CASSLPPRSYEQYF; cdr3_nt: TGTGCCAGCAGTTTACCCCCCAGATCGTACGAGCAGTACTTC
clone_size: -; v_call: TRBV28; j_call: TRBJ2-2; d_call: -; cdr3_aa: CASSLFGVSRYTGELFF; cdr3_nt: TGTGCCAGCAGTTTATTCGGAGTTTCGCGGTACACCGGGGAGCTGTTTTTT
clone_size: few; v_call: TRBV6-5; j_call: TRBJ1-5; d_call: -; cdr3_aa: CASSPDSRTGQPQHF; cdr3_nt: TGTGCCAGCAGTCCCGACAGCCGGACGGGTCAGCCCCAGCATTTT
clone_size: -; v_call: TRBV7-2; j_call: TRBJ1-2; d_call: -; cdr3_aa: CASTIPRGAGYTF; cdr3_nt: TGTGCCAGCACCATACCACGGGGGGCTGGCTACACCTTC
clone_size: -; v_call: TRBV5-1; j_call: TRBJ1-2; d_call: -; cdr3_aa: CASSGTREGRSGGYTF; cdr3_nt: TGCGCCAGCAGCGGGACCAGAGAGGGTAGGTCAGGCGGCTACACCTTC
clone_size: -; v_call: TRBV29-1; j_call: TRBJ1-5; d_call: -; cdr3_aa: CSVVGGWNQPQHF; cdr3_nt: TGCAGCGTTGTAGGGGGATGGAATCAGCCCCAGCATTTT
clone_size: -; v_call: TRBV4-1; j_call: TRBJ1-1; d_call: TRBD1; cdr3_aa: CASSQTDRGGTEAFF; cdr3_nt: TGCGCCAGCAGCCAGACGGACAGGGGTGGGACTGAAGCTTTCTTT
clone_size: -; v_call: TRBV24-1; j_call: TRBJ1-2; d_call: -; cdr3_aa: CATSDASTEFYGYTF; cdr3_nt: TGTGCCACCAGTGATGCCTCGACCGAATTCTATGGCTACACCTTC
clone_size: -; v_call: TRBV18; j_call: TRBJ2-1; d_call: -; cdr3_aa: CASSPPLHAGRSSYNEQFF; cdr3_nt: TGTGCCAGCTCACCACCTCTCCATGCGGGCCGTAGCTCCTACAATGAGCAGTTCTTC
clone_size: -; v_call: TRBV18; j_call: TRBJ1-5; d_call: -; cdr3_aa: CASSSGGSNQPQHF; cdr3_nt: TGTGCCAGCTCATCCGGAGGAAGCAATCAGCCCCAGCATTTT
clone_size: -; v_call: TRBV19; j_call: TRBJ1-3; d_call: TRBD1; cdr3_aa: CASRGTGGGRGNTIYF; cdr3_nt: TGTGCCAGTAGGGGCACTGGAGGGGGCCGTGGAAACACCATATATTTT
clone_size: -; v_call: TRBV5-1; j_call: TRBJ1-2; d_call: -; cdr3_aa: CASSPGLRPPSYGYTF; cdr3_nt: TGCGCCAGCAGCCCGGGGCTCAGGCCACCGAGTTATGGCTACACCTTC
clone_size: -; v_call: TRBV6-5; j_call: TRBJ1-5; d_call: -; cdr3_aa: CASRDNQPQHF; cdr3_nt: TGTGCCAGCAGGGATAATCAGCCCCAGCATTTT
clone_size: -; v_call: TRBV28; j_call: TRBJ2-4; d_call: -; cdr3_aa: CASSFSAGQNIQYF; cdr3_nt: TGTGCCAGCAGTTTCTCGGCAGGGCAAAACATTCAGTACTTC
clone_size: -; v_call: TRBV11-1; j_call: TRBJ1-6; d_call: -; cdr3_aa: CASSFDGPGTLHF; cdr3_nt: TGTGCCAGCAGCTTTGATGGGCCGGGGACCCTCCACTTT
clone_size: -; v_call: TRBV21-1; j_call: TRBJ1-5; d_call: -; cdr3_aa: CASSKETAQPQHF; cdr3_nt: TGTGCCAGCAGCAAAGAAACGGCGCAGCCCCAGCATTTT
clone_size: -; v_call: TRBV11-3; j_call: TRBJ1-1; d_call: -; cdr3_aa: CASSKRLDTEAFF; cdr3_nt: TGTGCCAGCTCCAAGCGGTTAGACACTGAAGCTTTCTTT
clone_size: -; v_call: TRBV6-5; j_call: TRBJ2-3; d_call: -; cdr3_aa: CASRREITDTQYF; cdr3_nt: TGTGCCAGCCGGAGGGAGATCACAGATACGCAGTATTTT
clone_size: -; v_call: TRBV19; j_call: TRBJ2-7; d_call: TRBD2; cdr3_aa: CASSSGTSGYESYEQYF; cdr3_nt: TGTGCCAGTAGCTCCGGGACTAGCGGGTACGAAAGCTACGAGCAGTACTTC
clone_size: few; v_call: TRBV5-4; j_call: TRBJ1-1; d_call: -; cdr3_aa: CASSLPGGTEAFF; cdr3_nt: TGTGCCAGCAGCTTGCCCGGGGGGACTGAAGCTTTCTTT
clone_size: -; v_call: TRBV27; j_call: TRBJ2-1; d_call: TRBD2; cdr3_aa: CASSSLSGGADEQFF; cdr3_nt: TGTGCCAGCAGTTCCCTTAGCGGGGGGGCCGATGAGCAGTTCTTC
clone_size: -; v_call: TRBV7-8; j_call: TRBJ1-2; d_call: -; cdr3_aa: CASSPGPKTNYGYTF; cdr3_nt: TGTGCCAGCAGCCCGGGACCGAAAACTAACTATGGCTACACCTTC
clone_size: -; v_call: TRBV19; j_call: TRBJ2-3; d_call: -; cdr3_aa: CASSIDRGAKFTDTQYF; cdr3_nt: TGTGCCAGTAGTATAGATCGGGGAGCGAAGTTCACAGATACGCAGTATTTT
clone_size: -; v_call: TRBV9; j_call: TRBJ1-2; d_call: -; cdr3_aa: CASSGAQPPHNYGYTF; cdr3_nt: TGTGCCAGCAGCGGAGCACAGCCCCCACATAACTATGGCTACACCTTC
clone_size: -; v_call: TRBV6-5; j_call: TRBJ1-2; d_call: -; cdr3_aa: CASTPGARGYTF; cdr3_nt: TGTGCCAGCACTCCAGGGGCCCGTGGCTACACCTTC
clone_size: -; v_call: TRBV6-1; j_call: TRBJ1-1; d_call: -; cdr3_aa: CASSEEWGGRDEAFF; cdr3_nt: TGTGCCAGCAGTGAAGAATGGGGCGGCAGGGACGAAGCTTTCTTT
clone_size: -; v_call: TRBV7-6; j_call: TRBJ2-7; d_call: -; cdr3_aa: CASSPPLGEQYF; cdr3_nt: TGTGCCAGCAGTCCGCCCCTAGGGGAGCAGTACTTC
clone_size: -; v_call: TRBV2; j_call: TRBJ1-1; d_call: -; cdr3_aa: CASRLSFTEAFF; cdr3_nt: TGTGCCAGCCGACTCAGTTTCACTGAAGCTTTCTTT
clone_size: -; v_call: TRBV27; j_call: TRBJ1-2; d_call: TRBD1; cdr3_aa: CASSFRDRANGYTF; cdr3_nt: TGTGCCAGCAGTTTCCGGGACAGGGCGAATGGCTACACCTTC
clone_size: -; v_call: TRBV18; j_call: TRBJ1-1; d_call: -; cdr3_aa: CASSPLGGESTEAFF; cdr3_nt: TGTGCCAGCTCACCCCTGGGGGGGGAGTCCACTGAAGCTTTCTTT
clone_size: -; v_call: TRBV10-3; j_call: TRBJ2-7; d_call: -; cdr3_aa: CAIRLGGGEQYF; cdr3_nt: TGTGCCATCAGACTGGGGGGAGGCGAGCAGTACTTC
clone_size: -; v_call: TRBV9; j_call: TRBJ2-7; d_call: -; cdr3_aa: CASSDPTGLGPYEQYF; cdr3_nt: TGTGCCAGCAGCGACCCAACCGGACTTGGACCCTACGAGCAGTACTTC
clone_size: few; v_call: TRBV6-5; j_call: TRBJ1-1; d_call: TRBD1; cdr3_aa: CASSAITGAEAFF; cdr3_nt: TGTGCCAGCAGCGCCATAACAGGGGCTGAAGCTTTCTTT
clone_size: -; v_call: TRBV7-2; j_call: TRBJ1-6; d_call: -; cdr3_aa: CASSNGRQESPLHF; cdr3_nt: TGTGCCAGCAGCAACGGGAGACAGGAGTCACCCCTCCACTTT
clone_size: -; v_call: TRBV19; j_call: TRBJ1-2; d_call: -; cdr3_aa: CASKPSGRSSGYTF; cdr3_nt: TGTGCCAGCAAACCAAGTGGCAGGTCGTCCGGCTACACCTTC